Presented here are 15 T cell receptor beta chains from one specimen sequenced in a study of blood T cell repertoires in COVID-19 (dated by TCRdb to 2020 to 2022). The library was generated by the immunoSEQ multiplex PCR assay. Entries here come from immuneACCESS through TCRdb and include only in-frame sequences with V and J called. Some clones fail to appear in such tables; in the studies checked, an unresolved V gene covers under half of the shortfall, and the cause of the remainder is unknown. The table for this sample lists fewer than 500,000 clones; about 89% of them were counted only once. The leading ten clones occupy 4% to 5.5% of the sample. The sequenced sample consisted of peripheral blood. These receptors all stem from a woman between 25 and 40 years old with acute or convalescent COVID-19.

The rearrangement uses TRBV5-1 and TRBJ2-3, with 8 bases fitting TRBD2. The CDR3 is 15 residues long. Germline V CDR1 and CDR2: SGHRS, YFSETQ. V was clipped by 4 bases and J by 4 bases; unmatched bases: 8. The CDR3 is CASSTDPGGADTQYF. CDR3 bases: TGCGCCAGCAGCACCGACCCGGGAGGGGCAGATACGCAGTATTTT.

This clone occurred a few times. The chain joins TRBV7-7 to TRBJ2-6; D is perhaps TRBD1 (5 bases). Looked up from germline, CDR1 is SSHAT and CDR2 is FNYEAQ (reference sequence). CDR3 length: 15 residues. Deletions cut 0 bases from V and 4 bases from J, with 7 bases between. As DNA, the CDR3 is TGTGCCAGCAGCTTAGCCCAGGGCGGGGCCAACGTCCTGACTTTC. Translation gives CASSLAQGGANVLTF.

With respect to this clone: Other nucleotide sequences from this sample produce the same CDR3. The chain recombines TRBV7-8 with TRBJ2-3; weak D call: TRBD1 (6 bases). CDR1 is SGHVS and CDR2 is FQNEAQ in the germline V gene. V was trimmed by 1 base and J by 0 bases, leaving 11 bases between them. The CDR3 loop spans 16 amino acids. CDR3 sequence reads: CASSLVTGASTDTQYF. The DNA for the CDR3 is TGTGCCAGCAGCTTAGTGACAGGAGCTAGCACAGATACGCAGTATTTT.

This chain joins TRBV27 and TRBJ1-1; 7 bases align to TRBD1. This CDR3 has 17 residues. J gave up 1 base and V 5 bases, and 13 bases lay outside the gene matches. Looked up from germline, CDR1 is MNHEY and CDR2 is SMNVEV (reference sequence). The CDR3 DNA reads TGTGCCAGCAGTGCTACCCCGGGAGGGGGCGGGAACACTGAAGCTTTCTTT. Its protein is CASSATPGGGGNTEAFF.

The chain is built from TRBV5-1 and TRBJ2-5, with TRBD1 identical over 9 bases. Germline V gene sequence: CDR1 SGHRS, CDR2 YFSETQ. The CDR3 totals 17 residues. Trimming cost V 4 bases and J 5 bases; bases outside gene matches: 15. The CDR3 sequence is CASSENPRGQGLETQYF. DNA for the CDR3: TGCGCCAGCAGCGAGAACCCCAGGGGACAGGGTTTGGAGACCCAGTACTTC.

The genes are TRBV20-1 and TRBJ1-4; D possibly corresponds to TRBD1 (5 bases). The V end was cut by 3 bases, the J end by 2 bases, with 16 bases between. The CDR3 is 16 residues long. Germline V gives CDR1 DFQATT, CDR2 SNEGSKA (reference sequence). CDR3 nucleotide sequence: TGCAGTGCTAGTGGGGCATTCTTAAGGACTAATGAAAAACTGTTTTTT. Its translation is CSASGAFLRTNEKLFF.

The chain couples TRBV29-1 to TRBJ1-4, with no clear D. CDR1 and CDR2 from the germline V gene are SQVTM and ANQGSEA. V lost 8 bases, J lost 6 bases, and 13 bases lay in between. This CDR3 comprises 12 residues. CDR3 sequence: CSLPLPDEKLFF. The DNA of the CDR3 is TGCAGCCTTCCGCTCCCGGATGAAAAACTGTTTTTT.

The CDR3 is CASSLGALYNEQFF. CDR3 nucleotide sequence: TGTGCCAGCAGCTTGGGTGCACTCTACAATGAGCAGTTCTTC. The V and J genes are TRBV5-5 and TRBJ2-1, with D unclear. Germline V gene data show CDR1 as SGHKS and CDR2 as YYEKEE (reference sequence). Trimming pared 0 bases from V and 3 bases from J, leaving 7 bases between. The CDR3 length is 14 residues.

The gene calls are TRBV6-6 and TRBJ2-7, with D uncertain. CDR3 length equals 14 residues. CDR1 is MNHNY and CDR2 is SVGAGI in the germline V gene (reference sequence). Trimming took off 0 bases at V and 4 bases at J, with 10 bases between the two ends. The CDR3 loop is CASSYSNGNYEQYF. DNA for the CDR3: TGTGCCAGCAGTTACTCGAACGGTAATTACGAGCAGTACTTC.

The chain has TRBV5-6 and TRBJ2-5, with 10 positions matching TRBD2. The germline V gene encodes CDR1 SGHDT and CDR2 YYEEEE. CDR3 length: 17 amino acids. After removal of 3 bases from V and 1 base from J, the junction contained 9 bases not matched to a gene. The CDR3 DNA follows: TGTGCCAGCAGCTCCCAAGCGGTAGCGGGGGGCCAAGAGACCCAGTACTTC. It translates to CASSSQAVAGGQETQYF. The whole variable domain, filled in from reference TRBV5-6 and TRBJ2-5, reads DAGVTQSPTHLIKTRGQQVTLRCSPKSGHDTVSWYQQALGQGPQFIFQYYEEEERQRGNFPDRFSGHQFPNYSSELNVNALLLGDSALYLCASSSQAVAGGQETQYFGPGTRLLVL.

The chain uses TRBV5-1 and TRBJ2-7; 9 bases line up with TRBD1. Germline assignment: CDR1 SGHRS and CDR2 YFSETQ. CDR3 length: 15 amino acids. V trimming: 2 bases; J trimming: 5 bases; junction bases outside the gene matches: 8. CDR3 bases: TGCGCCAGCAGCTTAGAGGGACAGGGTTCCAACGAGCAGTACTTC. Translated: CASSLEGQGSNEQYF.

The table lists this clone with a few counts. The chain carries TRBV21-1 and TRBJ1-2; TRBD1 is the table's D call, not checked against the DNA. TRBV21-1 represents a pseudogene. This CDR3 is 12 amino acids long. CDR3 protein: CASRGQGYGYTF. As DNA, the CDR3 is TGTGCCAGCAGAGGACAGGGGTATGGCTACACCTTC.

This rearrangement joins TRBV2 to TRBJ2-3, with 10 bases fitting TRBD2. V shed 3 bases, J shed 5 bases, and the junction held 8 bases outside the gene matches. Germline V gene lookup returns CDR1 SNHLY and CDR2 FYNNEI. This CDR3 has 16 amino acids. The CDR3, as DNA: TGTGCCAGCAGTGAGAAAGCGGGGGGGCCCAGAGATACGCAGTATTTT. Amino acids: CASSEKAGGPRDTQYF.

The V call is TRBV5-4, the J call TRBJ2-5; 14 bases are a match to TRBD2. Germline V CDR1 and CDR2: SGHNT, YYREEE (reference sequence). The ends lost 3 bases at V and 4 bases at J; junction bases unmatched: 5. This CDR3 is 16 amino acids long. DNA of the CDR3: TGTGCCAGCAGCTCCGGACTAGCGGGGGGTGGAGAGACCCAGTACTTC. This gives the protein CASSSGLAGGGETQYF.

The V gene is TRBV9, the J gene TRBJ2-2; perhaps TRBD1 as D (5 bases). The CDR3 has 16 amino acids. Trimming pared 2 bases from V and 1 base from J, leaving 12 bases between. Germline V gene sequence: CDR1 SGDLS, CDR2 YYNGEE. The CDR3 is CASSVGLLLNTGELFF. The DNA of the CDR3 is TGTGCCAGCAGCGTGGGGCTTCTCTTGAACACCGGGGAGCTGTTTTTT.